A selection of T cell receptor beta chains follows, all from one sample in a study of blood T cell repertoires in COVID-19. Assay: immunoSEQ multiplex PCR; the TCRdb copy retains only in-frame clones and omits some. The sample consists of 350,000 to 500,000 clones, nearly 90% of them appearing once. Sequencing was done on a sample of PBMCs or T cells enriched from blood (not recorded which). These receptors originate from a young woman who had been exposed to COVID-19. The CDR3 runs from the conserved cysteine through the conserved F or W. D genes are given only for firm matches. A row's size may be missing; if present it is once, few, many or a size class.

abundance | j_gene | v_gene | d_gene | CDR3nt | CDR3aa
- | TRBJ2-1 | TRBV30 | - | TGTGCCTGGAGTCCGCGGGCAAGGGCAGTCTCCTACAATGAGCAGTTCTTC | CAWSPRARAVSYNEQFF
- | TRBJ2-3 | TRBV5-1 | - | TGCGCCAGCAGCTTGCTGGTGGCAGGGGGCACAGATACGCAGTATTTT | CASSLLVAGGTDTQYF
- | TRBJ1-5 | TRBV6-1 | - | TGTGCCAGCAGTGAAGAAAGGGGCCAGCCCCAGCATTTT | CASSEERGQPQHF
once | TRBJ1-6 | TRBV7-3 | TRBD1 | TGTGCCAGCAGCCCCGGGACAGCCAATTCACCCCTCCACTTT | CASSPGTANSPLHF
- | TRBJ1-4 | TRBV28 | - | TGTGCCAGCAGTTTACAGGGGACAGAAAAACTGTTTTTT | CASSLQGTEKLFF
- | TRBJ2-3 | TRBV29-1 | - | TGCAGCGTTGAAGATCGTAGACAGGGCACAGATACGCAGTATTTT | CSVEDRRQGTDTQYF
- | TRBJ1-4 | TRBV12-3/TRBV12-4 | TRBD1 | TGTGCCAGCACGACGGGACAGGGCGCAAAACTGTTTTTT | CASTTGQGAKLFF
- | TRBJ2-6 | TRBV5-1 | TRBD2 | TGCGCCAGCAGCTTGGCCGTGAGCGGGGGACCTGGGGCCAACGTCCTGACTTTC | CASSLAVSGGPGANVLTF
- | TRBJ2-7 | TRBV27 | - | TGTGCCAGCAGGGCTCCGGGCCAGGGCCACGAGCAGTACTTC | CASRAPGQGHEQYF
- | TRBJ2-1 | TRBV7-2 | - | TGTGCCAGCAGCCACCGGGGCGGCAGGGACACCTACAATGAGCAGTTCTTC | CASSHRGGRDTYNEQFF
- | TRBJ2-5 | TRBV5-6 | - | TGTGCCAGCAGCTTTCGCGAGGAGACCCAGTACTTC | CASSFREETQYF
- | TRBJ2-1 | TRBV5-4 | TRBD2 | TGTGCCAGCAGCTTGGCTGGGGGGGTAGGCTACAATGAGCAGTTCTTC | CASSLAGGVGYNEQFF
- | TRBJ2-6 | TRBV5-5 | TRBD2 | TGTGCCAGCAGCCTGCGGGGGGCTGGGGCCAACGTCCTGACTTTC | CASSLRGAGANVLTF
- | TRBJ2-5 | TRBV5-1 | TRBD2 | TGCGCCAGCAGCCCCGGGGTGGCGGGAGCAGAGACCCAGTACTTC | CASSPGVAGAETQYF
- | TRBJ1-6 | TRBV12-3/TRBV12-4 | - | TGTGCCAGCAGTTTAGGAGGTGGTTCGCCCCTCCACTTT | CASSLGGGSPLHF
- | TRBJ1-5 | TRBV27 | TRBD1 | TGTGCCAGCAGTCCAACCCCAGGGGGCGGTCAGCCCCAGCATTTT | CASSPTPGGGQPQHF
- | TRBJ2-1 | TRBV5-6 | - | TGTGCCAGCAGCCCGTCGACTAACCCGTTGATTGAGCAGTTCTTC | CASSPSTNPLIEQFF
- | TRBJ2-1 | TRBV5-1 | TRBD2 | TGCGCCAGCAGCTTGGTTCCTAGCGGGAGTTCTGGGCGGAATGAGCAGTTCTTC | CASSLVPSGSSGRNEQFF
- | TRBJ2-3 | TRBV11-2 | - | TGTGCCAGCAGCTTAGATGCGGGGCGCACAGATACGCAGTATTTT | CASSLDAGRTDTQYF
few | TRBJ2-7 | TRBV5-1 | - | TGCGCCAGCAGCTTTACCTACGAGCAGTACTTC | CASSFTYEQYF
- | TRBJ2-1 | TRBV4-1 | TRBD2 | TGCGCCAGCAGCCCTCAACTAGCGGATGAGCAGTTCTTC | CASSPQLADEQFF
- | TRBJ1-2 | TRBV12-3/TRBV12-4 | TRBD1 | TGTGCCAGCAGTTTTGACAGGGTAGACGGCTACACCTTC | CASSFDRVDGYTF
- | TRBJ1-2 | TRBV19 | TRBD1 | TGTGCCAGTAGTATCCGACAGGGGGGCGACTATGGCTACACCTTC | CASSIRQGGDYGYTF
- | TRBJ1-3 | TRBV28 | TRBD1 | TGTGCCAGCAGTCCACAGGGGGCGTCTGGAAACACCATATATTTT | CASSPQGASGNTIYF
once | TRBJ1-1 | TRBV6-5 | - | TGTGCCAGCTCAAGGAGCACTGAAGCTTTCTTT | CASSRSTEAFF
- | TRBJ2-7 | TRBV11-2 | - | TGTGCCAGCAGCCCTCAGTTGGGGCCGCCCTACGAGCAGTACTTC | CASSPQLGPPYEQYF